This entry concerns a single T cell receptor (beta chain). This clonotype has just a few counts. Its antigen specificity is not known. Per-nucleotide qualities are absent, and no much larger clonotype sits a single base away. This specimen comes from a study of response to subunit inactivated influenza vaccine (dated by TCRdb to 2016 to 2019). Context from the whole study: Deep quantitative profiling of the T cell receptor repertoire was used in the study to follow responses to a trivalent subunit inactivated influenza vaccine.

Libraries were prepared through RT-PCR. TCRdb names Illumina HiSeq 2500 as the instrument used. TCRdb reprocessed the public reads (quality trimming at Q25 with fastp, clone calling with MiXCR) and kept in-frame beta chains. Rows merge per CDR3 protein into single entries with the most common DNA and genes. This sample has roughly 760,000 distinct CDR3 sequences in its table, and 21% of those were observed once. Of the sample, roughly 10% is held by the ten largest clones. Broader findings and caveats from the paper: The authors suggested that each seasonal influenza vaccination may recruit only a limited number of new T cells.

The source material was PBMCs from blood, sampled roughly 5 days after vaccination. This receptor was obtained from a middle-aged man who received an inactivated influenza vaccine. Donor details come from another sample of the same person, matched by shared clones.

The CDR3 region: CASSQGLRGAGPVTDTQYF. The DNA is TGCGCCAGCAGCCAAGGGTTGCGGGGGGCTGGTCCGGTCACAGATACGCAGTATTTT. The sequence is built from TRBV4-3 and TRBJ2-3, and 8 bases in between align with TRBD2. The CDR3 runs 19 amino acids, cysteine and phenylalanine included. Of the read, only the CDR3 DNA is kept; its 57 bases are in frame from base 1. At the junction V is shortened by 1 base and J by 2 bases; bases outside the gene matches: 14. Taken from the germline V gene, the CDR1 and CDR2 loops are LGHNA and YSLEER.